This passage covers 26 T cell receptor beta chains from one sample sequenced in a study of blood T cells in healthy people across ages (dated by TCRdb to the mid-2010s). The library was obtained by 5' RACE. Instrument used: Illumina HiSeq 2500. A second PCR of roughly 7 to 12 cycles was run with a J-beta primer mix and a sample-barcoded 5' primer. The public reads were run again by TCRdb, first through fastp at Q25 and then through MiXCR, and only productive beta chains were kept. Each CDR3 protein appears once, grouped with its most common genes and DNA. Across this sample there are fewer than 1.5 million distinct CDR3 sequences, with roughly 40% seen only once. The top ten clonotypes cover approximately 7.9% of the sample. Sequenced sample: blood. Receptors were obtained from a woman between 18 and 29 years old in good health.

This chain links TRBV7-2 with TRBJ2-7; D call uncertain. This CDR3 spans 12 amino acids. Germline V lookup: CDR1 SGHTA, CDR2 FQGNSA. Deletions cut 6 bases from V and 6 bases from J, with 12 bases between. CDR3 DNA: TGTGCCAGCAGGGGAACTACCCGCGAGCAGTACTTC. It codes for CASRGTTREQYF. Full variable domain (missing parts from reference TRBV7-2 and TRBJ2-7): GAGVSQSPSNKVTEKGKDVELRCDPISGHTALYWYRQSLGQGLEFLIYFQGNSAPDKSGLPSDRFSAERTGGSVSTLTIQRTQQEDSAVYLCASRGTTREQYFGPGTRLTVT.

The chain uses TRBV28 and TRBJ2-3; TRBD1 might be the D (5 bases). Germline V gene sequence: CDR1 MDHEN, CDR2 SYDVKM. V was cut by 5 bases and J by 0 bases, with 15 bases left in between. The CDR3 length is 16 residues. CDR3: CASSRTGYTSTDTQYF. As DNA, the CDR3 is TGTGCCAGCAGTCGTACAGGTTACACTAGCACAGATACGCAGTATTTT.

This clonotype has a count of ten or more. This chain's CDR3 is CASSSNSQGRTDTQYF. The CDR3 DNA reads TGTGCCAGCAGTTCCAATAGTCAAGGGCGCACAGATACGCAGTATTTT. V is TRBV25-1 and J is TRBJ2-3; D is ambiguous. V shed 5 bases and J shed 1 base, with 16 bases lying between them. CDR1 is MGHDK, CDR2 SYGVNS, per germline. This CDR3 is built from 16 residues.

This clonotype showed up just once. The chain recombines TRBV6-6 with TRBJ1-2, with D possibly matching TRBD1 (6 bases). Germline CDR1 MNHNY, CDR2 SVGAGI (reference sequence). V lost 5 bases, J lost 1 base, and 14 bases lay in between. This CDR3 contains 15 residues. CDR3 sequence reads: CASSIYRVGNYGYTF. CDR3 in DNA: TGTGCCAGCAGTATTTACAGGGTCGGTAACTATGGCTACACCTTC.

V usage is TRBV4-1 and J usage is TRBJ1-5, with D maybe TRBD1 (5 bases). With 4 bases removed from V and 1 base from J, the gap between germline ends came to 17 bases. Germline V gene data show CDR1 as MGHRA and CDR2 as YSYEKL. CDR3 length equals 17 residues. This chain's CDR3 is CASSPGITRDSNQPQHF. The CDR3 region has the DNA TGCGCCAGCAGCCCAGGCATCACCCGGGACAGCAATCAGCCCCAGCATTTT.

The chain has TRBV20-1 and TRBJ1-6, with TRBD1 matching over 9 bases. Germline CDR1 and CDR2: DFQATT and SNEGSKA (reference sequence). V shed 3 bases and J 8 bases; nucleotides not matched to a gene: 2. This CDR3 spans 13 amino acids. The CDR3 here is CSASRDRDSPLHF. The DNA for the CDR3 is TGCAGTGCTAGTCGGGACAGGGATTCACCCCTCCACTTT.

This clonotype was counted between two and nine times. V is TRBV5-1 and J is TRBJ2-1; D is uncertain. Germline-derived CDR1 and CDR2 are SGHRS and YFSETQ. Trimming pared 4 bases from V and 4 bases from J, leaving 15 bases between. This CDR3 spans 15 amino acids. The CDR3 protein is CASSPTGQDYNEQFF. The CDR3 coding sequence is TGCGCCAGCAGCCCAACTGGCCAGGATTACAATGAGCAGTTCTTC.

This clonotype was counted only a few times. This chain's CDR3 is CARKGGAETQYF. DNA of the CDR3: TGTGCCAGGAAAGGGGGAGCTGAGACCCAGTACTTC. This rearrangement joins TRBV19 to TRBJ2-5; D possibly corresponds to TRBD1 (6 bases). The CDR3 has 12 residues. V was shortened by 9 bases and J by 5 bases, with 13 bases between the two germline ends. Germline assignment: CDR1 LNHDA and CDR2 SQIVND (reference sequence). The variable domain in full, with the rest retrieved from reference TRBV19 and TRBJ2-5, is DGGITQSPKYLFRKEGQNVTLSCEQNLNHDAMYWYRQDPGQGLRLIYYSQIVNDFQKGDIAEGYSVSREKKESFPLTVTSAQKNPTAFYLCARKGGAETQYFGPGTRLLVL.

The chain links TRBV6-1 to TRBJ2-3; tentatively, D is TRBD2 (7 bases). The germline V gene has CDR1 MNHNS and CDR2 SASEGT. Trimming removed 6 bases at V and 1 base at J, with 20 bases between. The CDR3 covers 17 residues. The CDR3 nucleotides read TGTGCCAGCAGCCTTAAGGGGGGGGGGATCGGCACAGATACGCAGTATTTT. Translated: CASSLKGGGIGTDTQYF.

The chain joins TRBV20-1 to TRBJ2-4; weak D call: TRBD2 (5 bases). The tail of the sequence fits TRBJ2-5 better, so the J call may be wrong. There are 12 residues in the CDR3. CDR1 and CDR2 from the germline V gene are DFQATT and SNEGSKA (reference sequence). CDR3 amino acids: CSASDLQETQYF. CDR3 nucleotides: TGCAGTGCTTCGGACTTGCAAGAGACCCAGTACTTC.

The V gene is TRBV27, the J gene TRBJ2-1; D could derive from TRBD1 or TRBD2 (5 bases each). The V gene lost 4 bases and the J gene lost 6 bases, with 13 bases spanning the gap. In germline, CDR1 is MNHEY, CDR2 SMNVEV (reference sequence). The CDR3 loop spans 14 amino acids. In DNA, the CDR3 is TGTGCCAGCAGTTCCACGGGGCAGTTCAATGAGCAGTTCTTC. Its protein is CASSSTGQFNEQFF.

At least ten counts were recorded for this clonotype. The chain has TRBV21-1 and TRBJ2-3; TRBD1 was called by the table and not checked on the DNA. TRBV21-1 is described as a pseudogene. The CDR3 contains 15 residues. This CDR3 reads CASSPGGAEADTQYF. Here the CDR3 DNA reads TGTGCCAGCAGCCCCGGCGGCGCCGAGGCAGATACGCAGTATTTT.

The chain links TRBV7-2 to TRBJ2-5; a possible D gene is TRBD2 (5 bases). Trimming shortened V by 2 bases and J by 3 bases, and 13 bases separated the two germline ends. The CDR3 consists of 15 residues. From germline, CDR1 is SGHTA and CDR2 FQGNSA. The CDR3, as DNA: TGTGCCAGCAGCTTATCTATGCGGGCCGAAGAGACCCAGTACTTC. It is translated as CASSLSMRAEETQYF.

The J gene is TRBJ2-3, the V gene TRBV10-3; D perhaps matches TRBD2 (5 bases). The V gene lost 7 bases and the J gene lost 1 base, with 18 bases spanning the gap. Germline V gene data show CDR1 as ENHRY and CDR2 as SYGVKD. The CDR3 runs 16 residues. Here the CDR3 DNA reads TGTGCCATCAATCATCCCGCGGGCGGCGGCACAGATACGCAGTATTTT. Its protein product is CAINHPAGGGTDTQYF.

The V gene is TRBV20-1, the J gene TRBJ2-4, with 16 bases lining up with TRBD2. Germline V lookup: CDR1 DFQATT, CDR2 SNEGSKA (reference sequence). The trim removed 1 base at V and 13 bases at J, leaving 4 bases unmatched. The CDR3 has 14 residues. DNA for the CDR3: TGCAGTGCTAGAGCGGGACTAGCGGGGGGGGAGCAGTACTTC. Translating gives CSARAGLAGGEQYF.

The J gene is TRBJ1-2, the V gene TRBV12-3 or TRBV12-4; TRBD1 matches 8 bases. The CDR3 has 15 amino acids. Trimming cost V 3 bases and J 2 bases; bases outside gene matches: 5. Here the CDR3 reads CASSFWTGLNYGYTF. The DNA of the CDR3 is TGTGCCAGCAGTTTTTGGACAGGGTTGAACTATGGCTACACCTTC.

The V and J genes are TRBV11-2 and TRBJ2-5, with TRBD2 matching 9 bases. TRBJ2-7 matches the DNA end more closely, so the J call is doubtful. CDR1 is SGHAT and CDR2 is FQNNGV in the germline V gene. CDR3 length: 15 amino acids. The CDR3 DNA is TGTGCCAGCAGCTTAGAGGGACTAGCTCAATACGAGCAGTACTTC. Protein sequence: CASSLEGLAQYEQYF.

The chain uses TRBV11-2 and TRBJ1-1, with no clear D. The germline V gene has CDR1 SGHAT and CDR2 FQNNGV. The CDR3 spans 14 residues. Trimming removed 1 base from V and 4 bases from J, with 10 bases in between. The CDR3 here is CASSLVRAATEAFF. The CDR3 DNA reads TGTGCCAGCAGCTTAGTACGGGCAGCCACTGAAGCTTTCTTT.

There are a few counts of this clonotype. The rearrangement links TRBV10-3 to TRBJ2-1; D might be TRBD2 (5 bases). V lost 0 bases, J lost 0 bases, and 6 bases lay in between. The CDR3 spans 15 residues. Germline V gene sequence: CDR1 ENHRY, CDR2 SYGVKD. The CDR3 reads CAISESGSSYNEQFF. CDR3 DNA: TGTGCCATCAGTGAGTCGGGGAGCTCCTACAATGAGCAGTTCTTC.

The chain is built from TRBV7-6 and TRBJ2-3, with D possibly being TRBD1 (5 bases). The V gene lost 0 bases and the J gene lost 2 bases, with 9 bases spanning the gap. The CDR3 loop spans 15 amino acids. Germline assignment: CDR1 SGHVS and CDR2 FNYEAQ. CDR3 bases: TGTGCCAGCAGCTTAGCGCAGGGTACCACAGATACGCAGTATTTT. It specifies CASSLAQGTTDTQYF.

This clonotype has only a few counts. The rearrangement uses TRBV4-1 and TRBJ2-1; D might be TRBD1 (6 bases). The length of the CDR3 is 16 residues. Germline lookup yields CDR1 MGHRA and CDR2 YSYEKL. The V end was cut by 4 bases, the J end by 4 bases, with 17 bases between. The CDR3 region has the DNA TGCGCCAGCAGCCTGGGGGCAGCGGCGCTGTACAATGAGCAGTTCTTC. It yields the protein CASSLGAAALYNEQFF.

This clonotype was picked up a small number of times. The genes are TRBV3-1 and TRBJ2-5; D is perhaps TRBD1 or TRBD2 (5 bases each). The CDR3 is 20 amino acids. The germline V gene has CDR1 LGHDT and CDR2 YNNKEL (reference sequence). Trimming took off 2 bases at V and 2 bases at J, with 27 bases between the two ends. CDR3 sequence (DNA): TGTGCCAGCAGCCAATGGGCCCCGAGGGACGCAACAGAGATACAAGAGACCCAGTACTTC. Its translation is CASSQWAPRDATEIQETQYF.

This clonotype was seen only once. The rearrangement joins TRBV20-1 to TRBJ2-3, with TRBD2 matching 12 bases. The germline gives CDR1 DFQATT, CDR2 SNEGSKA (reference sequence). The CDR3 has 16 residues. Trimming cost V 0 bases and J 3 bases; bases outside gene matches: 4. For the CDR3, the DNA is TGCAGTGCTAGAGACGCCGGGACTAGCGGGACAGATACGCAGTATTTT. It yields the protein CSARDAGTSGTDTQYF.

This clonotype showed up just once. This chain connects TRBV6-5 to TRBJ2-1; D may be TRBD1 (5 bases). The V end was cut by 7 bases, the J end by 1 base, with 11 bases between. CDR1 is MNHEY, CDR2 SVGAGI, per germline. The CDR3 contains 14 residues. CDR3 sequence (DNA): TGTGCCAGCAAAGGCAGGGCGTCCTACAATGAGCAGTTCTTC. Protein product: CASKGRASYNEQFF.

The chain has TRBV6-1 and TRBJ2-4; 8 bases are a match to TRBD2. The CDR3 loop spans 17 amino acids. Losses at the gene ends were 7 bases for V and 2 bases for J; bases not matched to a gene: 13. Germline V gene lookup returns CDR1 MNHNS and CDR2 SASEGT. In DNA form, the CDR3 reads TGTGCCAGCACTCTCCCCGGGGGGGAATGGACCAAAAACATTCAGTACTTC. Protein: CASTLPGGEWTKNIQYF.

In regard to this clonotype: A much larger clonotype is one base distant, so this may be a read error. The chain uses TRBV5-1 and TRBJ2-7; 9 nucleotides agree with TRBD1. V lost 0 bases and J lost 7; bases outside the gene matches: 8. The CDR3 sequence is 15 residues long. Germline CDR1 SGHRS, CDR2 YFSETQ. The CDR3: CASSLGWDRVNEQYF. CDR3 bases: TGCGCCAGCAGCTTGGGATGGGACAGGGTCAATGAGCAGTACTTC.